A single sample is the source of the 26 T cell receptor beta chains below, sequenced in a study of early stage breast cancer tumors. Profiling relied on immunoSEQ multiplex PCR, and the TCRdb table lists in-frame clones only, not all of them. The sample lists some 19,000 clones; about 80% were seen once. Specimen: blood. All receptors derive from a person aged 55 to 75 with breast cancer.

The chain recombines TRBV6-5 with TRBJ2-7; 8 positions agree with TRBD2. The CDR3 sequence is 14 residues long. The germline V gene encodes CDR1 MNHEY and CDR2 SVGAGI. J was trimmed by 2 bases and V by 6 bases; bases with no gene match: 6. The CDR3 spells CASRPGLVAYEQYF. CDR3 DNA: TGTGCCAGCAGGCCGGGACTAGTTGCCTACGAGCAGTACTTC.

CDR3 region: CASSLEGGSWGNTIYF. CDR3 in DNA: TGCGCCAGCAGCTTGGAAGGGGGTTCTTGGGGAAACACCATATATTTT. The chain couples TRBV5-1 to TRBJ1-3; D perhaps matches TRBD1 (6 bases). The CDR3 is made up of 16 amino acids. Per the germline V gene, CDR1 is SGHRS and CDR2 is YFSETQ. V shed 0 bases and J shed 4 bases, with 14 bases lying between them.

The rearrangement uses TRBV6-5 and TRBJ2-2; no firm D call. Trimming removed 6 bases at V and 5 bases at J, with 10 bases between. Germline V gene lookup returns CDR1 MNHEY and CDR2 SVGAGI. The CDR3 is made up of 13 amino acids. CDR3 in amino acids: CASRIRPTGELFF. CDR3 nucleotide sequence: TGTGCCAGCAGAATACGACCAACCGGGGAGCTGTTTTTT.

This rearrangement joins TRBV7-3 to TRBJ1-5, with 8 bases that match TRBD1. The CDR3 loop spans 20 amino acids. V lost 5 bases, J lost 0 bases, and 18 bases stayed unmatched. Germline CDR1 SGHTA, CDR2 FQGTGA. CDR3 sequence: CASSQPWTGQSGYSNQPQHF. In DNA, the CDR3 is TGTGCCAGCAGCCAGCCTTGGACAGGGCAGTCGGGTTATAGCAATCAGCCCCAGCATTTT.

V and J are TRBV5-1 and TRBJ2-5, with D unclear. The CDR3 sequence is 13 residues long. With 4 bases removed from V and 5 bases from J, the gap between germline ends came to 12 bases. CDR1 and CDR2 (germline): SGHRS, YFSETQ. Here the CDR3 DNA reads TGCGCCAGCAGCCTTGACATCTCCGAGACCCAGTACTTC. Translating it yields CASSLDISETQYF.

The CDR3 sequence: CASSRGEGTEAFF. CDR3 bases: TGTGCCAGCAGTAGGGGAGAAGGGACTGAAGCTTTCTTT. The rearrangement links TRBV6-5 to TRBJ1-1, with D possibly TRBD1 on 5 matching bases. Trimming took off 5 bases at V and 5 bases at J, with 12 bases between the two ends. The CDR3 consists of 13 residues. CDR1 and CDR2 from the germline V gene are MNHEY and SVGAGI.

The chain couples TRBV2 to TRBJ1-6; 7 nucleotides match TRBD1. Germline lookup yields CDR1 SNHLY and CDR2 FYNNEI. This CDR3 has 14 residues. The V and J ends lost 4 bases and 8 bases, in that order; junction bases with no gene match: 5. The CDR3 DNA reads as TGTGCCAGCAGTGGCGGGACAGTGTATTCACCCCTCCACTTT. This encodes CASSGGTVYSPLHF.

This chain connects TRBV2 to TRBJ2-6; D may be TRBD1 (5 bases). This CDR3 is 15 amino acids long. V was trimmed by 3 bases and J by 2 bases, leaving 8 bases between them. Germline CDR1 SNHLY, CDR2 FYNNEI. In DNA, the CDR3 is TGTGCCAGCAGTGAGGCCAGGGCTGGGGCCAACGTCCTGACTTTC. It codes for CASSEARAGANVLTF.

The V gene is TRBV7-3, the J gene TRBJ2-5; 15 bases align to TRBD2. V lost 1 base and J lost 5; bases outside the gene matches: 8. CDR3 length equals 18 residues. Germline CDR1 reads SGHTA; CDR2 reads FQGTGA. The CDR3 region is CASSLKSGTSGGIETQYF. The CDR3 DNA is TGTGCCAGCAGCTTAAAATCGGGGACTAGCGGGGGGATTGAGACCCAGTACTTC. The full variable domain, completed using reference TRBV7-3 and TRBJ2-5, is GAGVSQTPSNKVTEKGKYVELRCDPISGHTALYWYRQSLGQGPEFLIYFQGTGAADDSGLPNDRFFAVRPEGSVSTLKIQRTERGDSAVYLCASSLKSGTSGGIETQYFGPGTRLLVL.

A remark on this clone: Because the CDR3's place on the DNA is in doubt, the DNA is left out and the CDR3 is given as listed by TCRdb. The chain has TRBV5-1 and TRBJ2-7; TRBD2, the table's D call, lacks a check against the DNA. The length of the CDR3 is 13 amino acids, counting both ends. Germline V lookup: CDR1 SGHRS, CDR2 YFSETQ. The CDR3 is CASSFGPGYEQYF.

This clone showed up just once. J is TRBJ1-3 and V is TRBV6-5; a possible D gene is TRBD1 (6 bases). CDR3 size: 14 residues. The germline CDR1 and CDR2 sequences are MNHEY and SVGAGI. V shed 6 bases and J shed 4 bases, with 13 bases lying between them. CDR3 sequence reads: CASRSTGSGNTIYF. The CDR3 bases are TGTGCCAGCAGATCTACAGGGTCAGGAAACACCATATATTTT.

V gene TRBV6-1 combines with J gene TRBJ2-7; 9 nucleotides agree with TRBD1. CDR1 and CDR2 (germline): MNHNS, SASEGT. CDR3 length: 15 amino acids. Trimming took 2 bases from V and 1 from J; bases not matched to a gene: 3. Here the CDR3 reads CASSEPGTGSYEQYF. For the CDR3, the DNA is TGTGCCAGCAGTGAACCTGGGACAGGGTCCTACGAGCAGTACTTC.

V is TRBV2 and J is TRBJ1-1; 7 bases align to TRBD1. Germline CDR1 is SNHLY and CDR2 is FYNNEI. The CDR3 is 14 residues long. V shed 6 bases, J shed 4 bases, and the junction held 8 bases outside the gene matches. For the CDR3, the DNA is TGTGCCAGCAGCCAACAACAGGGGATCACTGAAGCTTTCTTT. Translated, it gives CASSQQQGITEAFF. Looking up the rest from reference TRBV2 and TRBJ1-1 gives the full variable domain: EPEVTQTPSHQVTQMGQEVILRCVPISNHLYFYWYRQILGQKVEFLVSFYNNEISEKSEIFDDQFSVERPDGSNFTLKIRSTKLEDSAMYFCASSQQQGITEAFFGQGTRLTVV.

The chain combines TRBV5-1 with TRBJ1-3, with D possibly TRBD1 on 6 matching bases. The CDR3 runs to 16 residues. CDR1 is SGHRS, CDR2 YFSETQ, per germline. V shed 4 bases and J shed 7 bases, with 21 bases lying between them. This chain's CDR3 is CASSPDVSGVANTIYF. The CDR3, as DNA: TGCGCCAGCAGCCCGGACGTTTCAGGGGTAGCGAACACCATATATTTT.

The V gene is TRBV19, the J gene TRBJ1-1, with D tentatively TRBD1 (6 bases). CDR3 length: 14 residues. The germline gives CDR1 LNHDA, CDR2 SQIVND (reference sequence). Trimming cost V 6 bases and J 1 base, with 12 bases left between them. CDR3: CASSTGFSNTEAFF. The CDR3 region has the DNA TGTGCCAGTAGCACAGGGTTCTCGAACACTGAAGCTTTCTTT.

The rearrangement joins TRBV9 to TRBJ1-1; no clear D gene. The CDR3 is 14 amino acids. In germline, CDR1 is SGDLS, CDR2 YYNGEE. V was pared by 2 bases and J by 5 bases, with 13 bases between. The CDR3 DNA sequence: TGTGCCAGCAGCGTTTTTGGGGTAAAGACTGAAGCTTTCTTT. It translates to CASSVFGVKTEAFF.

V gene TRBV5-1 combines with J gene TRBJ2-2; TRBD2 is a possible D gene (5 bases). Trimming shortened V by 4 bases and J by 3 bases, and 16 bases separated the two germline ends. Germline CDR1 reads SGHRS; CDR2 reads YFSETQ. The CDR3 contains 16 residues. The CDR3 DNA sequence: TGCGCCAGCAGCGTCCACCGGACGCGGGACACCGGGGAGCTGTTTTTT. It specifies CASSVHRTRDTGELFF.

This clone was detected a few times. The chain joins TRBV30 to TRBJ1-4, with TRBD1 matching over 7 bases. The CDR3 sequence is 13 residues long. CDR1 is GTSNPN and CDR2 is SVGIG in the germline V gene (reference sequence). Trimming at V came to 3 bases and at J to 7 bases, leaving 5 bases not matched to a gene. CDR3 sequence: CAWSRQGGEKLFF. The CDR3, as DNA: TGTGCCTGGAGCCGACAGGGTGGTGAAAAACTGTTTTTT. Based on the CDR3 plus reference TRBV30 and TRBJ1-4, the full variable domain is SQTIHQWPATLVQPVGSPLSLECTVEGTSNPNLYWYRQAAGRGLQLLFYSVGIGQISSEVPQNLSASRPQDRQFILSSKKLLLSDSGFYLCAWSRQGGEKLFFGSGTQLSVL.

This sequence joins TRBV4-1 and TRBJ2-7; maybe TRBD2 (5 bases). CDR1 and CDR2 (germline): MGHRA, YSYEKL. The CDR3 has 13 amino acids. Deletions cut 3 bases from V and 6 bases from J, with 12 bases between. The CDR3, as DNA: TGCGCCAGCAGCCAGCGGGCATCAACCGAGCAGTACTTC. Its protein product is CASSQRASTEQYF.

V and J are TRBV10-1 and TRBJ2-3, with D uncertain. Trimming pared 2 bases from V and 4 bases from J, leaving 7 bases between. Germline loops: CDR1 WNHNN, CDR2 SYGVQD (reference sequence). The CDR3 extends over 13 amino acids. CDR3 in DNA: TGCGCCAGCAGTGAGCAAACACCAGATACGCAGTATTTT. It encodes CASSEQTPDTQYF.

This chain links TRBV6-1 with TRBJ1-3, with 8 nucleotides matching TRBD1. The CDR3 totals 17 residues. CDR1 and CDR2 (germline): MNHNS, SASEGT. V shed 4 bases, J shed 4 bases, and the junction held 12 bases outside the gene matches. The CDR3 protein is CASSALPGQDLGNTIYF. DNA for the CDR3: TGTGCCAGCAGTGCTTTGCCGGGACAGGATCTAGGAAACACCATATATTTT.

V is TRBV11-1 and J is TRBJ2-7; D is perhaps TRBD2 (6 bases). The length of the CDR3 is 16 residues. Germline V CDR1 and CDR2: SGHAT, FQDESV (reference sequence). The V end lost 2 bases, the J end lost 0 bases, and 14 bases lay between the germline ends. Written as DNA, the CDR3 is TGTGCCAGCAGCTTACAGTTGGGGACTGACTCCTACGAGCAGTACTTC. Protein sequence: CASSLQLGTDSYEQYF.

The gene calls are TRBV19 and TRBJ1-1; TRBD1 matches at 9 bases. V lost 3 bases to trimming and J lost 3 bases; unmatched junction nucleotides: 2. Germline CDR1 LNHDA, CDR2 SQIVND (reference sequence). The CDR3 length is 14 residues. The CDR3 protein is CASSMGTGHTEAFF. The CDR3 DNA reads as TGTGCCAGTAGTATGGGGACAGGGCACACTGAAGCTTTCTTT.

This clone was detected only a few times. The rearrangement links TRBV6-6 to TRBJ1-5, with 7 bases that match TRBD1. The CDR3 is 14 residues long. CDR1 is MNHNY and CDR2 is SVGAGI in the germline V gene (reference sequence). With 6 bases clipped from V and 2 bases from J, the junction kept 4 bases outside the gene matches. The chain's CDR3 is CASSATGGNQPQHF. The CDR3 DNA reads as TGTGCCAGCAGCGCCACAGGGGGCAATCAGCCCCAGCATTTT.

This clone is medium-sized by share. The chain employs TRBV10-3 and TRBJ1-2; D gene ambiguous. CDR1 is ENHRY and CDR2 is SYGVKD in the germline V gene. The CDR3 has 12 residues. The ends were cut back, 3 bases at V and 0 bases at J, with 2 bases in the middle. The CDR3 sequence: CAISDSNYGYTF. The CDR3 nucleotides read TGTGCCATCAGTGATTCTAACTATGGCTACACCTTC.

The rearrangement joins TRBV11-2 to TRBJ1-4; 7 bases match TRBD1. The CDR3 covers 15 residues. CDR1 is SGHAT, CDR2 FQNNGV, per germline. After removal of 5 bases from V and 7 bases from J, the junction contained 10 bases not matched to a gene. CDR3 DNA sequence: TGTGCCAGCAGCACCTCAACAGGGGATAGTGAAAAACTGTTTTTT. The encoded protein is CASSTSTGDSEKLFF.